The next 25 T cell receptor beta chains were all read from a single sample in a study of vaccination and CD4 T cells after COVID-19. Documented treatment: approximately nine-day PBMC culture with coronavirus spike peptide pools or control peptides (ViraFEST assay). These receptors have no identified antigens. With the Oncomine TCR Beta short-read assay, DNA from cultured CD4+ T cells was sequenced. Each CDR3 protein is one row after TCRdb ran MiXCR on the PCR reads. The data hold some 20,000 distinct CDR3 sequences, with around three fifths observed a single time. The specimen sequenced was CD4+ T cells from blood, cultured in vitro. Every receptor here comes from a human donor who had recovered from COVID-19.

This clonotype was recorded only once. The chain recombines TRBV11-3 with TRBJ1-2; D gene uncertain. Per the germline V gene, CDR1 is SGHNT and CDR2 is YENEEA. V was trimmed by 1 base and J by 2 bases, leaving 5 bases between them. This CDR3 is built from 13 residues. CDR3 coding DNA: TGTGCCAGCAGCTTAGGCGTCAACTATGGCTACACCTTC. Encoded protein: CASSLGVNYGYTF.

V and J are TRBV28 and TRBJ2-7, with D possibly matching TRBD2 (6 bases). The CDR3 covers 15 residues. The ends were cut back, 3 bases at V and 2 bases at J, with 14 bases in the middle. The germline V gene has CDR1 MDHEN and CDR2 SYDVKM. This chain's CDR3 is CASSFEWEDPYEQYF. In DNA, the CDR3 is TGTGCCAGCAGTTTTGAGTGGGAGGATCCCTACGAGCAGTACTTC.

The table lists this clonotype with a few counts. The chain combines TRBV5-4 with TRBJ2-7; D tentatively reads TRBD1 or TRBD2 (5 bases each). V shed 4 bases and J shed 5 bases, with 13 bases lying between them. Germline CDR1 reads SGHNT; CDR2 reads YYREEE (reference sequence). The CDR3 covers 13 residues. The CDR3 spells CASSPMGENEQYF. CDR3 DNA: TGTGCCAGCAGCCCCATGGGGGAGAACGAGCAGTACTTC.

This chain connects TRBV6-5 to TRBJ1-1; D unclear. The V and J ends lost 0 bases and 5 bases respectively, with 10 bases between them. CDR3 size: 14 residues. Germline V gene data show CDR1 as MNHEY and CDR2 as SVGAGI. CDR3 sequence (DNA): TGTGCCAGCAGTTACTCAGCCTCGCCAACTGAAGCTTTCTTT. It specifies CASSYSASPTEAFF.

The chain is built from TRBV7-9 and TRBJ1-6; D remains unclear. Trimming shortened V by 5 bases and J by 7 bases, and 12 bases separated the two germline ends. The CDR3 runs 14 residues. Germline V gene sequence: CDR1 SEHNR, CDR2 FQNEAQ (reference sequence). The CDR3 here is CASSTGSLNSPLHF. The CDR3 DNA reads TGTGCCAGCAGCACCGGGAGTCTCAATTCACCCCTCCACTTT.

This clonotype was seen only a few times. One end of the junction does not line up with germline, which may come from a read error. CDR3 nucleotides: TGTGCCAGCAGCTTTACGAACACTGAAGCTTTCTTT. Encoded protein: CASSFTNTEAFF. The chain recombines TRBV5-3 with TRBJ1-1; D ambiguous. TRBV5-3 is flagged as an ORF with uncertain function. The CDR3 is 12 residues long.

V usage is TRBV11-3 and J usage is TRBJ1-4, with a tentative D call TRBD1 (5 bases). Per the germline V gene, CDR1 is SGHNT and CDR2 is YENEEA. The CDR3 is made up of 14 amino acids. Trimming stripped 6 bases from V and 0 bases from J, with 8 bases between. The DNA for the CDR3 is TGTGCCAGCAGGGGGCCTGCAACTAATGAAAAACTGTTTTTT. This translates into CASRGPATNEKLFF.

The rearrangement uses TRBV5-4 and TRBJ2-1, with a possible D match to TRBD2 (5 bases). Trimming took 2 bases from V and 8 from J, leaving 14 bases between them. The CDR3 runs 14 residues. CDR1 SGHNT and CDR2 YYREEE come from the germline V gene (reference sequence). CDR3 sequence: CASSFSNPRDEQFF. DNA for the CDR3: TGTGCCAGCAGCTTCTCCAACCCGCGGGATGAGCAGTTCTTC.

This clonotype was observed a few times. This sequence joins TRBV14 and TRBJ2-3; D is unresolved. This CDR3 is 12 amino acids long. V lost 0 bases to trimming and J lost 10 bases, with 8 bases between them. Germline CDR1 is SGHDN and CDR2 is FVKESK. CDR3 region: CASSQDRFAQYF. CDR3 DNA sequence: TGTGCCAGCAGCCAAGATCGGTTTGCGCAGTATTTT.

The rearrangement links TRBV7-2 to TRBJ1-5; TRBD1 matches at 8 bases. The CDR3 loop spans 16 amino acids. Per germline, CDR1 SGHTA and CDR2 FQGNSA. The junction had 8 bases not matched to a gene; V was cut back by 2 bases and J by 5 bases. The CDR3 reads CASSLIGGTGDQPQHF. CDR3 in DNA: TGTGCCAGCAGCTTAATTGGTGGGACAGGAGATCAGCCCCAGCATTTT.

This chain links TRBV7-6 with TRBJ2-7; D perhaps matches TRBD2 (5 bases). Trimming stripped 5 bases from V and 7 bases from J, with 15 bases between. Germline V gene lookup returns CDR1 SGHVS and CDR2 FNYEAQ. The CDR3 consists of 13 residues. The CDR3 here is CASSPLWRGEQYF. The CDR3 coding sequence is TGTGCCAGCAGCCCCCTCTGGAGAGGGGAGCAGTACTTC.

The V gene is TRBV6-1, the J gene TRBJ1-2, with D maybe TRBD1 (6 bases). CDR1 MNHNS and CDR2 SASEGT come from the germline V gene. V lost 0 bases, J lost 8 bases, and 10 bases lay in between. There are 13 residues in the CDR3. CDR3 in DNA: TGTGCCAGCAGTGAAGCGGCAGGGGACGGCTACACCTTC. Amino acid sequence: CASSEAAGDGYTF.

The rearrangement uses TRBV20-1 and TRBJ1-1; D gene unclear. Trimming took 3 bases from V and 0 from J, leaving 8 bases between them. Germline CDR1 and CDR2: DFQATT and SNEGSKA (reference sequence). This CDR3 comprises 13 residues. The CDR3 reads CSASGGLNTEAFF. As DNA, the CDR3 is TGCAGTGCTAGCGGAGGGCTGAACACTGAAGCTTTCTTT.

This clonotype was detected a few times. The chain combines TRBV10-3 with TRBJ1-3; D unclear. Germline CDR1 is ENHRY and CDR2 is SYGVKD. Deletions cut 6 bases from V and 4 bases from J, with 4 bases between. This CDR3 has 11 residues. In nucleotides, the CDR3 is TGTGCCATCAGCTTGGGAAACACCATATATTTT. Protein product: CAISLGNTIYF.

CDR3 protein: CATSESDRGVGGYTF. CDR3 bases: TGTGCCACCAGTGAAAGTGACAGGGGCGTAGGTGGCTACACCTTC. The chain carries TRBV24-1 and TRBJ1-2; 8 bases align to TRBD1. This CDR3 has 15 amino acids. The V segment lost 4 bases and the J segment 7 bases; nucleotides outside the gene matches: 10. Germline values: CDR1 KGHDR, CDR2 SFDVKD.

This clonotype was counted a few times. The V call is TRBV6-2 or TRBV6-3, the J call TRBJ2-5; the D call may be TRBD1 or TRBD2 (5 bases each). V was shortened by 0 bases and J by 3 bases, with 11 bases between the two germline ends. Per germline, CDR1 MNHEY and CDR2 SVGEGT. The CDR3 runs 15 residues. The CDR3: CASSYSGRGEETQYF. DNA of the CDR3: TGTGCCAGCAGTTACTCCGGCCGAGGGGAAGAGACCCAGTACTTC.

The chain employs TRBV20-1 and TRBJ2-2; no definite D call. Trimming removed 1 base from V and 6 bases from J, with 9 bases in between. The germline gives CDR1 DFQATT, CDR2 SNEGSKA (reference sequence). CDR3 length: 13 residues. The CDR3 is CSARVMGSGELFF. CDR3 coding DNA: TGCAGTGCTAGAGTTATGGGGTCCGGGGAGCTGTTTTTT.

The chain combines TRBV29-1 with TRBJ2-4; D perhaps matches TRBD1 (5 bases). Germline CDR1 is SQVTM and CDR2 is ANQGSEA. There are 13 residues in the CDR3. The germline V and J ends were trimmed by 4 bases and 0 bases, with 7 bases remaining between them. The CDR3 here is CSVAGRAKNIQYF. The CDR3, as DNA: TGCAGCGTTGCAGGGCGAGCCAAAAACATTCAGTACTTC.

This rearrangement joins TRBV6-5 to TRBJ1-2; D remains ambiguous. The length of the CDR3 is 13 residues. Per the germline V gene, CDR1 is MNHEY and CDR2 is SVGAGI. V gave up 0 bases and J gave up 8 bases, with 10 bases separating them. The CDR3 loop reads CASSYSTAAGYTF. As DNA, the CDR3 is TGTGCCAGCAGTTACTCAACAGCGGCCGGCTACACCTTC.

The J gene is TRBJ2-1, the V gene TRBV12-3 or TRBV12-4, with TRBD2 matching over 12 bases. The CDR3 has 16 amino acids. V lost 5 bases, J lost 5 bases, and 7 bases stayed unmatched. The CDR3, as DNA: TGTGCCAGCAGTATATGGACTAGCGGGACAAACAATGAGCAGTTCTTC. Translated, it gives CASSIWTSGTNNEQFF.

The CDR3 DNA sequence: TGTGCCTCTCGCGGTGGGGGCACTGAAGCTTTCTTT. Its protein is CASRGGGTEAFF. The chain couples TRBV10-3 to TRBJ1-1; a weak D match, TRBD1 (5 bases). Germline V gives CDR1 ENHRY, CDR2 SYGVKD. The CDR3 loop spans 12 amino acids. V gave up 11 bases and J gave up 4 bases, with 14 bases separating them.

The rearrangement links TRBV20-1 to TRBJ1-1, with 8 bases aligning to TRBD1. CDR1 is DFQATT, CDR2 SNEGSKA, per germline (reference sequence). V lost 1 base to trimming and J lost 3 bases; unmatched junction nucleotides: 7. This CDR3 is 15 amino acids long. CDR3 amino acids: CSARGGQGGHTEAFF. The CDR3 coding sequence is TGCAGTGCTAGAGGTGGACAGGGAGGTCACACTGAAGCTTTCTTT.

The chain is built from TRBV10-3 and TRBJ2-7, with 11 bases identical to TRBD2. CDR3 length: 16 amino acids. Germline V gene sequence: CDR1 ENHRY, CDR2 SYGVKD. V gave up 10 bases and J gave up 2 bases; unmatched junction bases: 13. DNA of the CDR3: TGTGCCACCGGCCAACTAGCGGGAGCGAGGGCCTACGAGCAGTACTTC. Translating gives CATGQLAGARAYEQYF.

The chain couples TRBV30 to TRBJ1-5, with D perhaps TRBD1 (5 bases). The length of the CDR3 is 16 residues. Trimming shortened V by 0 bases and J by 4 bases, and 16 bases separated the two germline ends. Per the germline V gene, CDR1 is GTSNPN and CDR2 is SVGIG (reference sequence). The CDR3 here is CAWSVPRDRGNQPQHF. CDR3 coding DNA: TGTGCCTGGAGTGTACCTAGGGACCGGGGAAATCAGCCCCAGCATTTT.

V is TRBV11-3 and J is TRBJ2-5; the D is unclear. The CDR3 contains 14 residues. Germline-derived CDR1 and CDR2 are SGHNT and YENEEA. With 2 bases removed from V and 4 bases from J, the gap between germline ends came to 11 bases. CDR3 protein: CASSLISLAETQYF. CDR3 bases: TGTGCCAGCAGCTTAATTAGTTTGGCAGAGACCCAGTACTTC.